These 31 T cell receptor beta chains were sequenced from one sample in a study of CD4 T cells in relation to SARS-CoV-2 and coronaviruses. Before the COVID-19 pandemic, during about 2010-2018, CD4+ T cells were taken from unexposed donors. CD4+ T cells were isolated from the cells after roughly 11 days of culture. Their specific antigens are unknown. Some clones are missing from TCRdb's copy, which holds only in-frame ones; the method was immunoSEQ multiplex PCR. Altogether roughly 25,000 clones are present, more than 60% being singletons, with the ten largest covering less than 20%. Input material: CD4+ T cells from PBMCs, cultured in vitro. These receptors all come from a human donor in good health.

The chain combines TRBV18 with TRBJ2-2; a weak D match, TRBD1 (5 bases). V dropped 2 bases and J dropped 2 bases, with 9 bases sitting between them. Germline V gene data show CDR1 as KGHSH and CDR2 as LQKENI. The CDR3 loop spans 15 amino acids. The CDR3, as DNA: TGTGCCAGCTCACCAGGGGCCCAAAACACCGGGGAGCTGTTTTTT. Residues: CASSPGAQNTGELFF.

The chain joins TRBV19 to TRBJ1-5, with D perhaps TRBD1 (6 bases). The CDR3 has 15 residues. Trimming took 1 base from V and 3 from J, leaving 10 bases between them. Germline V gene data show CDR1 as LNHDA and CDR2 as SQIVND (reference sequence). The DNA of the CDR3 is TGTGCCAGTAGTATAGGGGGGGCCTTCAATCAGCCCCAGCATTTT. This gives the protein CASSIGGAFNQPQHF. The variable domain in full, with the rest retrieved from reference TRBV19 and TRBJ1-5, is DGGITQSPKYLFRKEGQNVTLSCEQNLNHDAMYWYRQDPGQGLRLIYYSQIVNDFQKGDIAEGYSVSREKKESFPLTVTSAQKNPTAFYLCASSIGGAFNQPQHFGDGTRLSIL.

This chain connects TRBV27 to TRBJ1-6; D is ambiguous. The V end lost 6 bases, the J end lost 0 bases, and 18 bases lay between the germline ends. CDR1 is MNHEY, CDR2 SMNVEV, per germline (reference sequence). The CDR3 runs 18 residues. The CDR3 nucleotides read TGTGCCAGCAGGTTAGGCCCCGGCCGGAGCTCCTATAATTCACCCCTCCACTTT. It codes for CASRLGPGRSSYNSPLHF.

The V gene is TRBV6-6, the J gene TRBJ2-5; tentative D call: TRBD2 (5 bases). The length of the CDR3 is 13 residues. CDR1 is MNHNY and CDR2 is SVGAGI in the germline V gene (reference sequence). V was trimmed by 6 bases and J by 4 bases, leaving 12 bases between them. Written as DNA, the CDR3 is TGTGCCAGCAGGGCCGGGGTCGGAGAGACCCAGTACTTC. Amino acid sequence: CASRAGVGETQYF.

The rearrangement uses TRBV11-2 and TRBJ1-1; D is unclear. Germline CDR1 and CDR2: SGHAT and FQNNGV. V was shortened by 3 bases and J by 5 bases, with 13 bases between the two germline ends. This CDR3 has 14 residues. CDR3 region: CASSLGRVETEAFF. For the CDR3, the DNA is TGTGCCAGCAGCTTGGGTAGGGTTGAGACTGAAGCTTTCTTT. Supplemented by reference TRBV11-2 and TRBJ1-1, the full variable domain reads EAGVAQSPRYKIIEKRQSVAFWCNPISGHATLYWYQQILGQGPKLLIQFQNNGVVDDSQLPKDRFSAERLKGVDSTLKIQPAKLEDSAVYLCASSLGRVETEAFFGQGTRLTVV.

The J gene is TRBJ2-7, the V gene TRBV12-3 or TRBV12-4; no clear D gene. V lost 5 bases and J lost 4, with 9 bases in between. The CDR3 spans 12 residues. Written as DNA, the CDR3 is TGTGCCAGCAGTCCCCAAAGGTACGAGCAGTACTTC. Translated: CASSPQRYEQYF.

The CDR3 coding sequence is TGTGCCAGCAGCTTAGGTAGGAATGTAAACAATGAGCAGTTCTTC. Its translation is CASSLGRNVNNEQFF. The chain has TRBV11-3 and TRBJ2-1; no definite D call. Germline-derived CDR1 and CDR2 are SGHNT and YENEEA. The CDR3 spans 15 residues. Trimming took off 1 base at V and 5 bases at J, with 12 bases between the two ends.

V is TRBV11-2 and J is TRBJ2-3; D gene uncertain. Germline V CDR1 and CDR2: SGHAT, FQNNGV. Trimming left V 1 base short and J 1 base short, with 15 bases between. This CDR3 has 17 residues. The CDR3 region is CASSLVVGRWGTDTQYF. The DNA of the CDR3 is TGTGCCAGCAGCTTAGTGGTGGGCCGCTGGGGCACAGATACGCAGTATTTT.

This rearrangement joins TRBV18 to TRBJ2-7; D perhaps matches TRBD1 (6 bases). Trimming left V 0 bases short and J 5 bases short, with 8 bases between. Germline V gene sequence: CDR1 KGHSH, CDR2 LQKENI. This CDR3 region has 13 residues. The CDR3 sequence is CASSPPSGDEQYF. The CDR3 nucleotides are TGTGCCAGCTCACCACCGTCAGGGGACGAGCAGTACTTC.

The rearrangement uses TRBV7-9 and TRBJ2-5; D remains unclear. Looked up from germline, CDR1 is SEHNR and CDR2 is FQNEAQ (reference sequence). The CDR3 sequence is 14 residues long. Trimming removed 5 bases at V and 4 bases at J, with 14 bases between. The CDR3 reads CASSKGVAGETQYF. The CDR3 region has the DNA TGTGCCAGCAGCAAAGGCGTCGCCGGAGAGACCCAGTACTTC. Supplemented by reference TRBV7-9 and TRBJ2-5, the full variable domain reads DTGVSQNPRHKITKRGQNVTFRCDPISEHNRLYWYRQTLGQGPEFLTYFQNEAQLEKSRLLSDRFSAERPKGSFSTLEIQRTEQGDSAMYLCASSKGVAGETQYFGPGTRLLVL.

The chain uses TRBV5-1 and TRBJ1-6; D is uncertain. CDR1 is SGHRS, CDR2 YFSETQ, per germline. This CDR3 has 16 amino acids. V lost 4 bases and J lost 0, with 11 bases in between. CDR3 loop: CASSASVSSYNSPLHF. CDR3 nucleotide sequence: TGCGCCAGCAGCGCGAGCGTGAGCTCCTATAATTCACCCCTCCACTTT. The full variable domain, completed using reference TRBV5-1 and TRBJ1-6, is KAGVTQTPRYLIKTRGQQVTLSCSPISGHRSVSWYQQTPGQGLQFLFEYFSETQRNKGNFPGRFSGRQFSNSRSEMNVSTLELGDSALYLCASSASVSSYNSPLHFGNGTRLTVT.

The V call is TRBV30, the J call TRBJ1-1; D is possibly TRBD1 (6 bases). From germline, CDR1 is GTSNPN and CDR2 SVGIG (reference sequence). The CDR3 loop spans 14 amino acids. The V and J ends lost 2 bases and 5 bases respectively, with 15 bases between them. The CDR3 nucleotides read TGTGCCTGGAGTCTCACAGGGCGGAGAACTGAAGCTTTCTTT. Protein: CAWSLTGRRTEAFF.

This chain connects TRBV7-3 to TRBJ2-2, with TRBD2 as a possible D gene (6 bases). Germline CDR1 and CDR2: SGHTA and FQGTGA. The CDR3 is 16 residues long. Trimming pared 1 base from V and 6 bases from J, leaving 15 bases between. The CDR3: CASSLKLGGEPGELFF. In nucleotides, the CDR3 is TGTGCCAGCAGCTTAAAGTTGGGCGGGGAACCCGGGGAGCTGTTTTTT.

The V gene is TRBV3-1 (or the pseudogene TRBV3-2), the J gene TRBJ2-7; D is unresolved. V was clipped by 6 bases and J by 10 bases, with 19 bases between them. Germline V gene lookup returns CDR1 LGHDT and CDR2 YNNKEL (reference sequence). The CDR3 spans 13 residues. The CDR3 loop is CASSQDRLLPQYF. CDR3 nucleotide sequence: TGTGCCAGCAGTCAGGACCGCCTTCTCCCACAGTACTTC.

The V and J genes are TRBV2 and TRBJ2-1; D remains unclear. The germline V gene encodes CDR1 SNHLY and CDR2 FYNNEI. CDR3 length: 15 residues. V dropped 4 bases and J dropped 3 bases, with 13 bases sitting between them. The DNA of the CDR3 is TGTGCCAGCAGTGCTCAACAAAGTGACTACAATGAGCAGTTCTTC. Translating gives CASSAQQSDYNEQFF.

This clone was counted between two and nine times. The chain recombines TRBV10-1 with TRBJ2-7; 8 nucleotides agree with TRBD2. The V gene end was trimmed by 6 bases and the J gene end by 2 bases; junction bases not matched to a gene: 6. The CDR3 spans 14 residues. Germline loops: CDR1 WNHNN, CDR2 SYGVQD (reference sequence). In DNA, the CDR3 is TGCGCCAGCAGGGGGACTAGGGTAACCTACGAGCAGTACTTC. This codes for CASRGTRVTYEQYF.

The rearrangement links TRBV7-3 to TRBJ2-1; TRBD1 matches at 10 bases. Germline V gene lookup returns CDR1 SGHTA and CDR2 FQGTGA. J lost 8 bases, V lost 8 bases, and 9 bases had no gene match. The CDR3 consists of 14 residues. The CDR3: CASSRDRGGDEQFF. For the CDR3, the DNA is TGTGCCAGCTCCCGGGACAGGGGTGGGGATGAGCAGTTCTTC. Looking up the rest from reference TRBV7-3 and TRBJ2-1 gives the full variable domain: GAGVSQTPSNKVTEKGKYVELRCDPISGHTALYWYRQSLGQGPEFLIYFQGTGAADDSGLPNDRFFAVRPEGSVSTLKIQRTERGDSAVYLCASSRDRGGDEQFFGPGTRLTVL.

V usage is TRBV6-5 and J usage is TRBJ1-2; 8 positions agree with TRBD1. Per germline, CDR1 MNHEY and CDR2 SVGAGI. The CDR3 length is 12 residues. With V trimmed by 6 bases and J by 3 bases, 0 bases remained unmatched. The CDR3 DNA reads TGTGCCAGCAGACAGGGGGACTATGGCTACACCTTC. It is translated as CASRQGDYGYTF.

This clone has a handful of counts. The V and J genes are TRBV30 and TRBJ1-1; tentatively, D is TRBD1 (5 bases). CDR1 and CDR2 (germline): GTSNPN, SVGIG (reference sequence). Trimming left V 5 bases short and J 0 bases short, with 10 bases between. The CDR3 has 13 amino acids. Here the CDR3 reads CAWGTGLNTEAFF. DNA of the CDR3: TGTGCCTGGGGGACGGGGTTGAACACTGAAGCTTTCTTT.

This clone came up a few times. This chain links TRBV12-3 or TRBV12-4 with TRBJ2-2, with unresolved D. Trimming pared 5 bases from V and 7 bases from J, leaving 11 bases between. This CDR3 region has 13 residues. Written as DNA, the CDR3 is TGTGCCAGCAGTCGTACTTCTTTCGGGGAGCTGTTTTTT. This translates into CASSRTSFGELFF.

The chain uses TRBV6-5 and TRBJ1-4; 7 bases are shared with TRBD1. The germline gives CDR1 MNHEY, CDR2 SVGAGI. J lost 8 bases, V lost 6 bases, and 9 bases had no gene match. CDR3 length: 14 residues. This CDR3 reads CASSPQGVGEKLFF. CDR3 sequence (DNA): TGTGCCAGCAGCCCCCAGGGGGTCGGGGAAAAACTGTTTTTT.

This clone came up once. This sequence joins TRBV2 and TRBJ2-2, with TRBD1 matching 7 bases. CDR3 length: 14 amino acids. V lost 7 bases, J lost 2 bases, and 4 bases stayed unmatched. Per the germline V gene, CDR1 is SNHLY and CDR2 is FYNNEI. This CDR3 reads CASKGTDNTGELFF. CDR3 nucleotides: TGTGCCAGCAAAGGGACAGATAACACCGGGGAGCTGTTTTTT.

The table lists this clone with a few counts. The rearrangement joins TRBV5-1 to TRBJ2-7, with D maybe TRBD1 (6 bases). CDR3 size: 16 residues. With 3 bases removed from V and 0 bases from J, the gap between germline ends came to 16 bases. Germline CDR1 is SGHRS and CDR2 is YFSETQ. DNA of the CDR3: TGCGCCAGCAGCTCCTACTCGACAGGTCTCTCCTACGAGCAGTACTTC. Its protein is CASSSYSTGLSYEQYF.

The chain recombines TRBV20-1 with TRBJ2-5; D gene unclear. Germline CDR1 is DFQATT and CDR2 is SNEGSKA (reference sequence). Trimming shortened V by 6 bases and J by 1 base, and 3 bases separated the two germline ends. The CDR3 is made up of 10 amino acids. The CDR3 spells CSASQETQYF. CDR3 coding DNA: TGCAGTGCGTCCCAAGAGACCCAGTACTTC.

V is TRBV5-1 and J is TRBJ2-1; 11 bases are shared with TRBD2. The germline V gene has CDR1 SGHRS and CDR2 YFSETQ. This CDR3 is 17 amino acids long. V lost 5 bases and J lost 4; bases outside the gene matches: 11. This CDR3 reads CASSLPLLAGDYNEQFF. CDR3 coding DNA: TGCGCCAGCAGTCTCCCCCTACTAGCGGGAGATTACAATGAGCAGTTCTTC.

The rearrangement uses TRBV27 and TRBJ2-3; D is undetermined. Trimming shortened V by 5 bases and J by 6 bases, and 15 bases separated the two germline ends. The CDR3 spans 14 residues. Looked up from germline, CDR1 is MNHEY and CDR2 is SMNVEV (reference sequence). CDR3 nucleotide sequence: TGTGCCAGCAGTCCAGGCCGTTCACAGGATACGCAGTATTTT. The encoded protein is CASSPGRSQDTQYF.

The rearrangement joins TRBV20-1 to TRBJ1-3; D call uncertain. V lost 3 bases and J 3 bases, leaving 3 bases between the germline ends. Germline V gene data show CDR1 as DFQATT and CDR2 as SNEGSKA (reference sequence). The CDR3 has 11 residues. The DNA of the CDR3 is TGCAGTGCTAGTAATGGAAACACCATATATTTT. Translation: CSASNGNTIYF.

This chain joins TRBV7-3 and TRBJ2-3; no clear D gene. The CDR3 is 12 amino acids. In germline, CDR1 is SGHTA, CDR2 FQGTGA. The V end was cut by 1 base, the J end by 4 bases, with 3 bases between. The chain's CDR3 is CASSLMSDTQYF. The CDR3 nucleotides read TGTGCCAGCAGCTTAATGTCAGATACGCAGTATTTT.

The V gene is TRBV6-5, the J gene TRBJ1-1; D not certain. CDR1 is MNHEY, CDR2 SVGAGI, per germline. CDR3 length equals 12 residues. V shed 0 bases and J shed 8 bases, with 7 bases lying between them. The CDR3 spells CASSYSGKEAFF. DNA of the CDR3: TGTGCCAGCAGTTACTCGGGGAAGGAAGCTTTCTTT.

The gene calls are TRBV5-5 and TRBJ1-6; TRBD1 might be the D (6 bases). The CDR3 runs to 15 residues. Trimming removed 6 bases from V and 8 bases from J, with 18 bases in between. Germline V gene lookup returns CDR1 SGHKS and CDR2 YYEKEE (reference sequence). Here the CDR3 DNA reads TGTGCCAGCATCTGGGGGCGAGGGTATCATTCACCCCTCCACTTT. Translation: CASIWGRGYHSPLHF.

The CDR3 region has the DNA TGTGCCAGCAGCCTAAGGTTCACTGAAGCTTTCTTT. Translation gives CASSLRFTEAFF. The chain uses TRBV12-3 or TRBV12-4 and TRBJ1-1; unclear D gene. The CDR3 is 12 amino acids. Trimming stripped 6 bases from V and 4 bases from J, with 9 bases between.